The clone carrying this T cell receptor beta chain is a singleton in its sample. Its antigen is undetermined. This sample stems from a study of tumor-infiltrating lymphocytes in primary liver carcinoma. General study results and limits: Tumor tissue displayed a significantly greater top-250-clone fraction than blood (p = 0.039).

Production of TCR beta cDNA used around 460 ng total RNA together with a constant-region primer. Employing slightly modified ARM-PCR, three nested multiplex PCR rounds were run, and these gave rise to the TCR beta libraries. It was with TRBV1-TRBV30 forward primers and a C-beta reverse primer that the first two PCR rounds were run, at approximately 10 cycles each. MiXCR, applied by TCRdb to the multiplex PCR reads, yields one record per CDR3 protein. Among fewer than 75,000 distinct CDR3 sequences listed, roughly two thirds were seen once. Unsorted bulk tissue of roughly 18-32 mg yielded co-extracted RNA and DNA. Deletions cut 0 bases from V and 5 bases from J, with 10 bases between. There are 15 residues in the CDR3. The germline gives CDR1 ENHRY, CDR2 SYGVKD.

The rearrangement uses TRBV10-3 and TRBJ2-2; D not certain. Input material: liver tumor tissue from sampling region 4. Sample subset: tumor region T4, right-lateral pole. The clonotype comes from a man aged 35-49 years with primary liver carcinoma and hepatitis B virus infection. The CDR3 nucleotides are TGTGCCATCAGTGAGTCGGCCATGGAAACCGGGGAGCTGTTTTTT. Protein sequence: CAISESAMETGELFF.